The TCR beta chain under discussion was sequenced for a study of T cell responses to AZD1222 COVID-19 vaccine. Remarks on this clone: The antigen remains unidentified.

Sequencing used immunoSEQ multiplex PCR; TCRdb keeps in-frame clones, though not all of them. The sample records fewer than 130,000 clones, around nine tenths being singletons. The analysis combined second doses at about 4 or about 12 weeks. The CDR3 contains 16 residues. Overall study results and limits: Close to half of all spike-specific TCRs reportedly target regions of the variants that are unmutated.

The sequence was collected from an adult who received the AZD1222 COVID-19 vaccine. Sequencing used peripheral blood, obtained 28 days after the second AZD1222 dose. V is TRBV12-2 and J is TRBJ1-5; the table gives TRBD1 as D, unverified against the DNA. TRBV12-2 has pseudogene status. The CDR3 loop reads CASRLSSRGRNQPQHF. The CDR3 DNA reads TGTGCAAGTCGCTTATCGTCCAGGGGGAGGAATCAGCCCCAGCATTTT.